A selection of T cell receptor beta chains follows, all from one sample in a study of T cell changes during pregnancy in multiple sclerosis. The data were produced by immunoSEQ multiplex PCR, yet TCRdb's version contains in-frame clones alone and is incomplete. Altogether 120,000 or so clones are present, approximately 93% being singletons, with the ten largest covering 6.2%. The sequencing used peripheral blood, collected before pregnancy. These receptors all come from a female donor with multiple sclerosis, enrolled in a pregnancy study. The conserved cysteine and the conserved F or W are not part of the CDR3 here. Fields, in order: CDR3 length, V gene, CDR3 protein.

len: 14
v_gene: TRBV18
CDR3aa: ASSLGQGKSGNTIY

len: 13
v_gene: TRBV27
CDR3aa: ASGLIRGFSQPQH

len: 12
v_gene: TRBV27
CDR3aa: ASSFIQQDQPQH

len: 10
v_gene: TRBV7-2
CDR3aa: AIGTPQETQY

len: 12
v_gene: TRBV19
CDR3aa: ASSIGTGTDTQY

len: 14
v_gene: TRBV15
CDR3aa: ATSLPSGGYTGELF

len: 14
v_gene: TRBV7-9
CDR3aa: ASSPGDHRGGSSQH

len: 15
v_gene: TRBV5-1
CDR3aa: ASSLDVTSGHIYEQY

len: 13
v_gene: TRBV7-9
CDR3aa: ASSSSGGKIYGYT

len: 13
v_gene: TRBV11-2
CDR3aa: ASSLRQGNTGELF

len: 11
v_gene: TRBV6-1
CDR3aa: ATRDGAGAEAF

len: 10
v_gene: TRBV6-6
CDR3aa: ASRSGNQPQH

len: 16
v_gene: TRBV27
CDR3aa: ASSLSTLAGGPGETQY

len: 11
v_gene: TRBV2
CDR3aa: ASRDTGGSPLH

len: 13
v_gene: TRBV19
CDR3aa: ASSTGDTHTGELF

len: 10
v_gene: TRBV6-5
CDR3aa: ASTRPGEKLF

len: 12
v_gene: TRBV6-1
CDR3aa: ASSIERQGQEQY

len: 11
v_gene: TRBV11-3
CDR3aa: ASSFETRTEAF

len: 14
v_gene: TRBV28
CDR3aa: ASSLRTGAFDYGYT

len: 10
v_gene: TRBV19
CDR3aa: ASSTGDYGYT

len: 13
v_gene: TRBV11-1
CDR3aa: ASSFRTAMNTEAF

len: 11
v_gene: TRBV5-1
CDR3aa: ASSLEVGGEQY

len: 12
v_gene: TRBV6-6
CDR3aa: ASSYPGQGSEQY

len: 14
v_gene: TRBV5-1
CDR3aa: ASSLALLAGEETQY

len: 13
v_gene: TRBV6-1
CDR3aa: ASSGGQGPSYEQY

len: 13
v_gene: TRBV2
CDR3aa: ASTRQGSPNSPLH

len: 13
v_gene: TRBV7-9
CDR3aa: ASSLIAGYTDTQY

len: 12
v_gene: TRBV28
CDR3aa: ASRKGGELDTQY

len: 13
v_gene: TRBV7-2
CDR3aa: ASSPTSGSYNEQF

len: 13
v_gene: TRBV6-1
CDR3aa: ASSEVWTGNQPQH

len: 14
v_gene: TRBV19
CDR3aa: ASSFSSGGAGMEQF

len: 9
v_gene: TRBV19
CDR3aa: ASSNGGGYT

len: 14
v_gene: TRBV9
CDR3aa: ASSQTDRVPYGEQF

len: 12
v_gene: TRBV27
CDR3aa: ASSLAGSGETQY

len: 13
v_gene: TRBV19
CDR3aa: ASSTGTANTGELF

len: 13
v_gene: TRBV19
CDR3aa: ASSGTGGGNTEAF

len: 14
v_gene: TRBV5-8
CDR3aa: ASSFRVAAVEGPQH

len: 13
v_gene: TRBV6-5
CDR3aa: ASSFLAGVSETQY

len: 11
v_gene: TRBV2
CDR3aa: ASSEGDRMGAF

len: 12
v_gene: TRBV7-9
CDR3aa: ASSQGQELTEAF

len: 15
v_gene: TRBV25-1
CDR3aa: ASSSSGRSFSYNEQF

len: 11
v_gene: TRBV28
CDR3aa: ASGLAGTDTQY

len: 16
v_gene: TRBV6-9
CDR3aa: ASVKVSGVRRGSYEQY

len: 12
v_gene: TRBV9
CDR3aa: ASSVESSGNTIY

len: 12
v_gene: TRBV5-6
CDR3aa: ASSRDRVVNEQF

len: 14
v_gene: TRBV7-9
CDR3aa: ASSLDRQGHDYEQY

len: 12
v_gene: TRBV30
CDR3aa: AWTEGGLNQPQH

len: 13
v_gene: TRBV5-1
CDR3aa: ASSVTSGRPDTQY

len: 14
v_gene: TRBV9
CDR3aa: ASSVGVTSGTDTQY

len: 11
v_gene: TRBV10-1
CDR3aa: ASSERPGTEAF

len: 12
v_gene: TRBV5-1
CDR3aa: ASKVGGPTDTQY

len: 15
v_gene: TRBV7-2
CDR3aa: ASSLYPGLAGINEQF

len: 16
v_gene: TRBV14
CDR3aa: ASSHVGQAGGLNTEAF

len: 11
v_gene: TRBV9
CDR3aa: ASSKTGPHEQY